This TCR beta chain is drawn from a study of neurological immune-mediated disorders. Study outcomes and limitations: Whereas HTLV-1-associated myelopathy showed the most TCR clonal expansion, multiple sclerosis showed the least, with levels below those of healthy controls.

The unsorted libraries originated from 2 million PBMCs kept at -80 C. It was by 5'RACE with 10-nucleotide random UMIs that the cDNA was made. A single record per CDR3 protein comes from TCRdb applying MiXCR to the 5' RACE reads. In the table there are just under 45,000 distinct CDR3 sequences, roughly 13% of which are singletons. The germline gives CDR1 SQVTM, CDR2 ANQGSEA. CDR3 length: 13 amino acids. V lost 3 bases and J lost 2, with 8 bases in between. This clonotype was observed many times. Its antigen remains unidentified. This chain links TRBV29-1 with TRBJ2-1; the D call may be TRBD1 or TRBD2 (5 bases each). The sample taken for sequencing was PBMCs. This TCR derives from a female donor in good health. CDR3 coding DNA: TGCAGCGTTGAGGGGACGGCCTACAATGAGCAGTTCTTC. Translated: CSVEGTAYNEQFF.